This is a list of T cell receptor beta chains from one sample in a study of shared clonotypes between healthy human individuals. Here immunoSEQ multiplex PCR was the method, and the copy in TCRdb shows in-frame clones only, minus some. The profile shows approximately 2,300,000 clones, roughly 92% of them singletons. Sequenced sample: naive CD4+ T cells from PBMCs. The source is a man younger than 35 in good health. Some clones in this sample may be carry-over from other donors' samples. Both conserved end residues are part of each CDR3. A D gene is named only where the DNA matches it firmly. Expanded clones are given a class, and other clones once, few, many or no size at all.

>TRBJ2-7|TRBV18|-|-
TGTGCCAGCTCACCACCGGGGACTGGATCCTACGAGCAGTACTTC
CASSPPGTGSYEQYF
>TRBJ2-7|TRBV5-6|TRBD2|-
TGTGCCAGCAGCCTGAGGTTGACTAGCGGGAGTGACGAGCAGTACTTC
CASSLRLTSGSDEQYF
>TRBJ1-5|TRBV19|TRBD1|-
TGTGCCAGTAAAAGATCGGGACAGGGGGACTTGTTAGGCAATCAGCCCCAGCATTTT
CASKRSGQGDLLGNQPQHF
>TRBJ2-5|TRBV9|TRBD2|-
TGTGCCAGCAGCGTAGCGCCTAGCGGAGGAGAGACCCAGTACTTC
CASSVAPSGGETQYF
>TRBJ2-7|TRBV28|-|-
TGTGCCAGCAGTTTTATCCGACAGGTCAACTACGAGCAGTACTTC
CASSFIRQVNYEQYF
>TRBJ1-5|TRBV7-9|-|-
TGTGCCAGCAGCCCCGGTGGCAATCAGCCCCAGCATTTT
CASSPGGNQPQHF
>TRBJ1-2|TRBV7-8|-|-
TGTGCCAGCAGCTTAGCGCAAGGTTACTATGGCTACACCTTC
CASSLAQGYYGYTF
>TRBJ1-1|TRBV6-1|TRBD1|-
TGTGCCAGCAGTGTAAAGACAGGGTCCCATCCTGAAGCTTTCTTT
CASSVKTGSHPEAFF
>TRBJ2-2|TRBV19|-|-
TGTGCCAGTAGTATAGCATCAGGGCCCGGGGAGCTGTTTTTT
CASSIASGPGELFF
>TRBJ2-1|TRBV14|-|-
TGTGCCAGCAGCCCCCGGGTGGGGACTCCAAGGCGAAATGAGCAGTTCTTC
CASSPRVGTPRRNEQFF
>TRBJ1-5|TRBV4-2|-|few
TGTGCCAGCAGCCAGGAACCCAGAGGGCAGCCCCAGCATTTT
CASSQEPRGQPQHF
>TRBJ2-5|TRBV5-1|-|-
TGCGCCAGCAGCTCAGGGGACGGGTACCAAGAGACCCAGTACTTC
CASSSGDGYQETQYF
>TRBJ1-2|TRBV6-5|-|-
TGTGCCAGCAGGGAAAGGGGCGTTGGCTACACCTTC
CASRERGVGYTF
>TRBJ2-7|TRBV13|-|once
TGTGCCAGCAGCTTAGGCTATGGTCGAGGGTCCTACGAGCAGTACTTC
CASSLGYGRGSYEQYF
>TRBJ2-6|TRBV5-6|-|-
TGTGCCAGCAGCTTGTTGTACTCTGGGGCCAACGTCCTGACTTTC
CASSLLYSGANVLTF
>TRBJ2-7|TRBV7-2|TRBD2|-
TGTGCCAGCAGCTTAGTGGGACTAGTTTACGAGCAGTACTTC
CASSLVGLVYEQYF
>TRBJ2-7|TRBV9|-|-
TGTGCCAGCAGCCCCTGGGGGGGGCGGTCGGGTCTTTACGAGCAGTACTTC
CASSPWGGRSGLYEQYF
>TRBJ2-3|TRBV18|-|-
TGTGCCAGCTCACCAAGCGCTTTCCGCACAGATACGCAGTATTTT
CASSPSAFRTDTQYF
>TRBJ2-2|TRBV11-3|-|-
TGTGCCAGCAGCTTAGCGGCAGGGCCCTACACCGGGGAGCTGTTTTTT
CASSLAAGPYTGELFF
>TRBJ2-7|TRBV7-2|-|-
TGTGCCAGCAGCTTAGATCCGGCCTACGAGCAGTACTTC
CASSLDPAYEQYF
>TRBJ2-7|TRBV28|-|-
TGTGCCAGCAGTCTCCCGACAGTGGGTGAGCAGTACTTC
CASSLPTVGEQYF
>TRBJ2-7|TRBV2|-|-
TGTGCCAGCAGCCGTCGACAGGCCTCCTACGAGCAGTACTTC
CASSRRQASYEQYF
>TRBJ2-2|TRBV6-5|TRBD1|once
TGTGCCAGCAGAACAGGGGGTCCCGGGGAGCTGTTTTTT
CASRTGGPGELFF
>TRBJ2-7|TRBV19|-|-
TGTGCCAGTAGTCAGCGGACCCCCCACGAGCAGTACTTC
CASSQRTPHEQYF
>TRBJ2-3|TRBV7-2|-|-
TGTGCCAGCAGCCCGGTCGATTCGGGACAGCAGTATTTT
CASSPVDSGQQYF
>TRBJ2-1|TRBV25-1|-|-
TGTGCCAGCACTGAGGGAACACCGTACAATGAGCAGTTCTTC
CASTEGTPYNEQFF
>TRBJ2-3|TRBV4-1|TRBD2|-
TGCGCCAGCAGCCAAGAAGCTAGCGGGGGCACAGATACGCAGTATTTT
CASSQEASGGTDTQYF
>TRBJ2-6|TRBV7-3|-|-
TGTGCCAGCAGCCTCAGGGTGACCTCTGGGGCCAACGTCCTGACTTTC
CASSLRVTSGANVLTF
>TRBJ1-2|TRBV11-2|TRBD1|once
TGTGCCAGCAGCCAGGGACAGGGGAACTATGGCTACACCTTC
CASSQGQGNYGYTF
>TRBJ2-7|TRBV28|-|once
TGTGCCAGCAGTTCGGAGCCGAGGCTAGCCTACGAGCAGTACTTC
CASSSEPRLAYEQYF
>TRBJ2-3|TRBV10-3|-|-
TGTGCCATCCGGGGCGGACCCACAGATACGCAGTATTTT
CAIRGGPTDTQYF
>TRBJ2-1|TRBV9|-|-
TGTGCCAGCAGCGCAAAAAAAGACAACTCCTACAATGAGCAGTTCTTC
CASSAKKDNSYNEQFF
>TRBJ2-5|TRBV6-1|-|-
TGTGCCAGCAGTGTCGGTGTGGCCAGCCTATATGTGGAGACCCAGTACTTC
CASSVGVASLYVETQYF
>TRBJ1-1|TRBV6-5|-|-
TGTGCCAGCAGTTACTCGAGGGGGGACACTGAAGCTTTCTTT
CASSYSRGDTEAFF
>TRBJ2-5|TRBV6-5|TRBD1|-
TGTGCCAGCAGTAGCTGGGACAGGGTTCAAGAGACCCAGTACTTC
CASSSWDRVQETQYF
>TRBJ2-3|TRBV7-2|-|-
TGTGCCAGCAGCTTAGCGTGGGGGCCTGATACGCAGTATTTT
CASSLAWGPDTQYF
>TRBJ2-2|TRBV29-1|TRBD1|-
TGCAGCGCGGACAGGGCGGGGACCGGGGAGCTGTTTTTT
CSADRAGTGELFF
>TRBJ2-2|TRBV7-2|TRBD2|-
TGTGCCAGCAGCTCCCTCGGGACTAGCGGGAGACCCGGGGAGCTGTTTTTT
CASSSLGTSGRPGELFF
>TRBJ1-4|TRBV2|-|-
TGTGCCAGCAGTGTTCTCGGGGAAGTTGAAAAACTGTTTTTT
CASSVLGEVEKLFF
>TRBJ1-4|TRBV6-6|-|-
TGTGCCAGCAGTTACGACGCGGCTAATGAAAAACTGTTTTTT
CASSYDAANEKLFF
>TRBJ1-2|TRBV18|TRBD1|-
TGTGCCAGCTCACCAGACCGACAGGGCTATGGCTACACCTTC
CASSPDRQGYGYTF
>TRBJ2-7|TRBV28|-|once
TGTGCCAGCAGTCCACCAGGACTGTCTTCCTACGAGCAGTACTTC
CASSPPGLSSYEQYF
>TRBJ1-4|TRBV5-1|-|-
TGCGCCAGCAGCTTGGAACAGGGTTCTAATGAAAAACTGTTTTTT
CASSLEQGSNEKLFF
>TRBJ2-4|TRBV19|-|-
TGTGCCAGTAGTAGGACAGAACTAGCCAAAAACATTCAGTACTTC
CASSRTELAKNIQYF
>TRBJ1-1|TRBV5-1|-|-
TGCGCCAGCAAACCCACTCCGGGGGGGGCGGAAGCTTTCTTT
CASKPTPGGAEAFF
>TRBJ1-4|TRBV6-5|-|-
TGTGCCAGCAGTTACACGGGGCGAACTAATGAAAAACTGTTTTTT
CASSYTGRTNEKLFF